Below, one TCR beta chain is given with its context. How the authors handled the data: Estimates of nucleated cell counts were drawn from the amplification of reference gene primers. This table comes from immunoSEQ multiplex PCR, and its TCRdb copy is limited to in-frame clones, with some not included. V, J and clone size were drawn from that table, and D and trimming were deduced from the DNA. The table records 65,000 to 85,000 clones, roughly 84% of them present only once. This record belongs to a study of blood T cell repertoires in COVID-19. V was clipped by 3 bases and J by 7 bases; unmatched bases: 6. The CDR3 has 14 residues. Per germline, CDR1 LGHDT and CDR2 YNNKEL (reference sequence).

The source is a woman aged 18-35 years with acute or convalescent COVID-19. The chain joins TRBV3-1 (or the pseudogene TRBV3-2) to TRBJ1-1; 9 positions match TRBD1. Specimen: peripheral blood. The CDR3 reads CASSQRTGVGEAFF. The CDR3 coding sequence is TGTGCCAGCAGCCAGAGGACAGGGGTGGGTGAAGCTTTCTTT.